One and the same sample provided the 6 T cell receptor beta chains below, sequenced in a study of T cells after yellow fever vaccination (dated 2019 in TCRdb). The treatment or condition label for this specimen denotes: live attenuated yellow fever vaccine strain. Libraries were made using 5' RACE. The sequencing machine was an Illumina HiSeq 2500. The raw public reads went through TCRdb reprocessing: fastp at Q25, MiXCR clone calling, in-frame beta chains kept. Rows are combined by CDR3 protein, so each entry shows the most common genes and DNA. The sample data list fewer than 450,000 distinct CDR3 sequences, and 7% to 10% of these were observed just once. Roughly 18% of the sample goes to the ten largest clones. Here the sequenced sample was PBMCs, taken approximately 40 days after the first yellow fever vaccination. The receptors stem from a man aged 18 to 29 who received the YFV17D yellow fever vaccine.

This clonotype has more than one count but fewer than ten. V usage is TRBV12-3 or TRBV12-4 and J usage is TRBJ2-3, with TRBD2 matching 8 bases. This CDR3 has 16 residues. Trimming cost V 4 bases and J 2 bases; bases outside gene matches: 8. The CDR3 nucleotides are TGTGCCAGCAGTTACCGCCGGGGGGGCCTCACAGATACGCAGTATTTT. The encoded protein is CASSYRRGGLTDTQYF.

This clonotype was observed a handful of times. The chain couples TRBV7-9 to TRBJ1-1; D is undetermined. This CDR3 is built from 15 residues. V dropped 1 base and J dropped 0 bases, with 9 bases sitting between them. CDR1 is SEHNR and CDR2 is FQNEAQ in the germline V gene (reference sequence). The CDR3 spells CASSLDPFMNTEAFF. In DNA, the CDR3 is TGTGCCAGCAGCTTAGATCCATTTATGAACACTGAAGCTTTCTTT.

In this sample, this clonotype turned up a few times. Here the CDR3 reads CSAPVSTSGGASYNEQFF. The CDR3, as DNA: TGCAGTGCTCCCGTCTCGACTAGCGGGGGGGCCTCCTACAATGAGCAGTTCTTC. The rearrangement uses TRBV20-1 and TRBJ2-1; 14 bases match TRBD2. CDR3 length: 18 amino acids. Germline V gene data show CDR1 as DFQATT and CDR2 as SNEGSKA (reference sequence). The V and J ends lost 5 bases and 0 bases, in that order; junction bases with no gene match: 9.

The CDR3 reads CASSLRDAQADSNQPQHF. In DNA, the CDR3 is TGTGCCAGCAGCCTCCGGGACGCGCAGGCCGATAGCAATCAGCCCCAGCATTTT. The V gene is TRBV11-2, the J gene TRBJ1-5, with D possibly TRBD1 on 5 matching bases. Germline V gene data show CDR1 as SGHAT and CDR2 as FQNNGV. The CDR3 consists of 18 residues. V lost 5 bases, J lost 0 bases, and 20 bases lay in between.

This clonotype was found many times. This chain joins TRBV5-1 and TRBJ2-5, with a possible D match to TRBD2 (6 bases). CDR1 and CDR2 (germline): SGHRS, YFSETQ. The V and J ends lost 4 bases and 1 base respectively, with 11 bases between them. The CDR3 runs 14 residues. CDR3 nucleotide sequence: TGCGCCAGCAGCCTGGGACTTGGCCAAGAGACCCAGTACTTC. This codes for CASSLGLGQETQYF.

CDR3 sequence (DNA): TGTGCCAGCACCGACCTAGGTGTCGGTGAGCAGTTCTTC. Its translation is CASTDLGVGEQFF. The chain uses TRBV12-3 or TRBV12-4 and TRBJ2-1; D gene uncertain. V was shortened by 7 bases and J by 9 bases, with 16 bases between the two germline ends. The CDR3 is 13 amino acids.